A single sample gave rise to the 10 T cell receptor beta chains below, sequenced in a study of Tregs in tolerant kidney transplant recipients. The assay was immunoSEQ multiplex PCR, and TCRdb's table has in-frame clones only and misses some. The table lists more than 45,000 clones. The sequencing used CD4+ T cells from blood, collected before the transplant. These receptors all come from a human donor who received a combined kidney and bone marrow transplant.

In the case of this clone: The CDR3 extends 3 residues past the end of the read, so its final part is completed from the germline J gene. The chain recombines TRBV18 with TRBJ2-2, with TRBD1 identical over 9 bases. CDR3 length: 15 amino acids. CDR1 is KGHSH and CDR2 is LQKENI in the germline V gene. V shed 3 bases and J 5 bases; nucleotides not matched to a gene: 4. The part of the CDR3 DNA that was read is TGTGCCAGCTCACCGGGACAGGGACGAACCGGGGAG. Amino acid sequence: CASSPGQGRTGE. The full CDR3 is CASSPGQGRTGELFF.

As regards this clone: The read finishes 3 residues shy of the CDR3 end, and the germline J gene is used to complete it. The chain combines TRBV5-1 with TRBJ2-3, with TRBD2 matching 7 bases. Germline assignment: CDR1 SGHRS and CDR2 YFSETQ. This CDR3 region has 17 residues. The trim removed 4 bases at V and 0 bases at J, leaving 11 bases unmatched. The part of the CDR3 DNA that was read is TGCGCCAGCAGCCCCCTAGGCGGGAGTCTAAGCACAGATACG. It encodes CASSPLGGSLSTDT. The entire CDR3 reads CASSPLGGSLSTDTQYF. Using reference TRBV5-1 and TRBJ2-3 for the parts outside the CDR3, the full variable domain is KAGVTQTPRYLIKTRGQQVTLSCSPISGHRSVSWYQQTPGQGLQFLFEYFSETQRNKGNFPGRFSGRQFSNSRSEMNVSTLELGDSALYLCASSPLGGSLSTDTQYFGPGTRLTVL.

With respect to this clone: From the germline J gene comes the end of the CDR3, since the read stops 3 residues before it. The chain uses TRBV6-1 and TRBJ2-7, with D maybe TRBD1 (6 bases). The CDR3 extends over 14 amino acids. The germline V and J ends were trimmed by 6 bases and 4 bases, with 16 bases remaining between them. Per germline, CDR1 MNHNS and CDR2 SASEGT. This CDR3 is CASREQGSRYEQYF. CDR3 DNA (partial): TGTGCCAGCAGGGAACAGGGATCGAGGTACGAG.

In regard to this clone: With the read ending 3 residues before the CDR3 end, the germline J gene is used to fill in that end. J is TRBJ2-3 and V is TRBV29-1; 11 nucleotides align to TRBD1. Per germline, CDR1 SQVTM and CDR2 ANQGSEA. CDR3 length: 14 residues. Trimming removed 7 bases from V and 3 bases from J; junction bases left unmatched: 6. CDR3 DNA (partial): TGCAGCGCCCTGGGACAGGGGGTTACAGATACG. Amino acids: CSALGQGVTDT. The CDR3 in full is CSALGQGVTDTQYF.

With respect to this clone: The read ends 3 residues before the CDR3 terminus; that terminus is restored from the germline J gene. The chain has TRBV6-2 or TRBV6-3 and TRBJ2-6; 7 nucleotides match TRBD1. The CDR3 totals 17 residues. With V trimmed by 2 bases and J by 3 bases, 7 bases remained unmatched. Per germline, CDR1 MNHEY and CDR2 SVGEGT. This CDR3 reads CASSYETGMNGANVLTF. The covered CDR3 bases are TGTGCCAGCAGTTACGAGACAGGGATGAATGGGGCCAACGTC.

Details on this clone: The read comes to an end 3 residues before the CDR3 does, leaving the germline J gene to fill in the end. The chain joins TRBV12-3 or TRBV12-4 to TRBJ1-1, with 7 bases that match TRBD1. This CDR3 is built from 12 residues. Unmatched junction bases numbered 3, after V lost 6 bases and J lost 5 bases. CDR3 sequence: CASRRDRTEAFF. The CDR3 bases that were read are TGTGCCAGCAGGCGGGACAGAACTGAA.

Of note for this clone: Read coverage stops 3 residues before the CDR3 terminus; the germline J gene supplies the remainder. The V and J genes are TRBV2 and TRBJ2-7; 7 bases are shared with TRBD1. This CDR3 is 14 amino acids long. V lost 5 bases and J lost 0; bases outside the gene matches: 4. Germline CDR1 reads SNHLY; CDR2 reads FYNNEI. The DNA read from the CDR3 is TGTGCCAGCAGTTCCGGGACAGTCTCCTACGAG. It specifies CASSSGTVSYE. The full-length CDR3 reads as CASSSGTVSYEQYF.

About this clone: The CDR3 end falls 3 residues outside the read, so it is completed with the germline J gene. The chain recombines TRBV18 with TRBJ2-7, with D uncertain. Germline V gives CDR1 KGHSH, CDR2 LQKENI. This CDR3 spans 13 amino acids. Trimming removed 0 bases from V and 4 bases from J, with 7 bases in between. The CDR3 bases that were read are TGTGCCAGCTCACCACCAGAAGCTTACGAG. Residues: CASSPPEAYE. The CDR3 in its entirety is CASSPPEAYEQYF.

Turning to this clone: The missing CDR3 end, 3 residues past where the read stops, is filled in from the germline J gene. J is TRBJ1-1 and V is TRBV2, with a weak D call TRBD1 (5 bases). CDR1 and CDR2 from the germline V gene are SNHLY and FYNNEI. The length of the CDR3 is 15 residues. The V end was cut by 1 base, the J end by 6 bases, with 15 bases between. The sequenced part of the CDR3 DNA is TGTGCCAGCAGTGAAGGGAGGAGACAGTCGGCTGAA. It specifies CASSEGRRQSAE. Given in full, the CDR3 is CASSEGRRQSAEAFF.

As concerns this clone: The sequenced fragment ends 3 residues before the CDR3 boundary, so the rest is inferred from the germline J gene. The gene calls are TRBV30 and TRBJ2-1; 12 positions agree with TRBD1. This CDR3 contains 15 residues. The ends lost 3 bases at V and 7 bases at J; junction bases unmatched: 7. The germline CDR1 and CDR2 sequences are GTSNPN and SVGIG (reference sequence). The CDR3 region is CAWRGAGQGANEQFF. CDR3 DNA (partial): TGTGCCTGGAGGGGGGCGGGACAGGGGGCAAATGAG.